This T cell receptor (beta chain) was recovered during a study of shared clonotypes between healthy human individuals. Note on this clone: This sample also contains other DNA sequences that code for the same CDR3.

The data were produced by immunoSEQ multiplex PCR, yet TCRdb's version contains in-frame clones alone and is incomplete. This sample has some 1 million clones; around 74% occur once, and the top ten carry approximately 1.3%. V lost 0 bases and J 1 base, leaving 10 bases between the germline ends. The CDR3 is 15 residues long. The germline V gene encodes CDR1 SGHRS and CDR2 YFSETQ. Subsets obtained from CD4+ cells comprised CD45RA+ naive and CD45RA-negative memory cells. The sample was memory CD4+ T cells sorted from blood. The subset is: CD45RA-negative fraction. The chain recombines TRBV5-1 with TRBJ2-5, with D perhaps TRBD2 (6 bases). The sequence was collected from a man aged 18 to 29 in good health. Here the CDR3 reads CASSLGDLSQETQYF. The CDR3 nucleotides read TGCGCCAGCAGCTTGGGGGACTTGTCCCAAGAGACCCAGTACTTC.